What follows is one T cell receptor beta chain and its context. This record belongs to a study of blood T cell repertoires in COVID-19. About the study: From T cells, B-cell-depleted T cells, or PBMCs came the material, which was cDNA or gDNA.

TCRdb's copy holds only in-frame clones and misses some; the assay was immunoSEQ multiplex PCR. The table records about 150,000 clones, less than 90% of them present only once. The clonotype comes from a man aged 25-45 years with COVID-19, enrolled during active disease. Sequenced material: peripheral blood.

CDR3 residues: CASSLPGQVPFF. In DNA form, the CDR3 reads TGTGCCAGCAGTCTCCCGGGACAGGTCCCCTTCTTT. The chain uses TRBV6-6 and TRBJ1-1, with 8 bases matching TRBD1. After removal of 5 bases from V and 14 bases from J, the junction contained 10 bases not matched to a gene. In germline, CDR1 is MNHNY, CDR2 SVGAGI (reference sequence). This CDR3 spans 12 amino acids.